Below are 24 T cell receptor beta chains sequenced from a single sample in a study of blood T cells in healthy people across ages. Sample-barcoded 5' priming and a J-beta primer mix drove a second PCR of roughly 6 to 12 cycles. TCRdb itself ran the 5' RACE reads through MiXCR, one entry per CDR3 protein. Of 1.5 million or so distinct CDR3 sequences listed, about 42% were seen once; the top ten hold about 3.8%. The sample consisted of blood. The source of these receptors is a woman in her late teens or twenties in good health.

The chain joins TRBV7-2 to TRBJ2-1; 9 bases line up with TRBD1. J was trimmed by 10 bases and V by 5 bases; bases with no gene match: 12. The CDR3 is 15 amino acids. Germline CDR1 SGHTA, CDR2 FQGNSA. The CDR3 region has the DNA TGTGCCAGCAGCCCTAGCTGGGGACAGGGTAACGAGCAGTTCTTC. Translated: CASSPSWGQGNEQFF.

This clonotype was picked up one time. V and J are TRBV20-1 and TRBJ2-1; possible D gene TRBD2, 6 bases. Germline V lookup: CDR1 DFQATT, CDR2 SNEGSKA (reference sequence). Trimming shortened V by 5 bases and J by 0 bases, and 14 bases separated the two germline ends. CDR3 length: 15 residues. As DNA, the CDR3 is TGCAGTGCTGGAGGTGCGGGGTACTCCTACAATGAGCAGTTCTTC. It specifies CSAGGAGYSYNEQFF.

The gene calls are TRBV20-1 and TRBJ2-1; 11 positions agree with TRBD2. The germline gives CDR1 DFQATT, CDR2 SNEGSKA (reference sequence). The CDR3 runs 15 residues. The trim removed 2 bases at V and 7 bases at J, leaving 7 bases unmatched. CDR3 residues: CSARYIAGGPNEQFF. CDR3 DNA sequence: TGCAGTGCTAGATACATAGCGGGGGGGCCTAATGAGCAGTTCTTC.

V gene TRBV20-1 combines with J gene TRBJ1-1; weak D call: TRBD1 (5 bases). The germline V gene has CDR1 DFQATT and CDR2 SNEGSKA (reference sequence). The CDR3 consists of 13 residues. Trimming pared 4 bases from V and 3 bases from J, leaving 12 bases between. CDR3 protein: CSATNSGDTEAFF. The CDR3 nucleotides are TGCAGTGCTACCAACTCGGGGGACACTGAAGCTTTCTTT.

The V and J genes are TRBV12-3 or TRBV12-4 and TRBJ2-7; 7 nucleotides match TRBD2. Trimming took 3 bases from V and 4 from J; bases not matched to a gene: 6. CDR3 length: 14 amino acids. The CDR3, as DNA: TGTGCCAGCAGTTTTGCGGGAGCTCCATACGAGCAGTACTTC. Translating gives CASSFAGAPYEQYF.

The V call is TRBV7-2, the J call TRBJ2-4; D may be TRBD2 (6 bases). The V end lost 1 base, the J end lost 1 base, and 11 bases lay between the germline ends. CDR1 SGHTA and CDR2 FQGNSA come from the germline V gene. The CDR3 is 16 amino acids. CDR3: CASSLDGGVAKNIQYF. The DNA for the CDR3 is TGTGCCAGCAGCTTAGACGGGGGAGTGGCCAAAAACATTCAGTACTTC.

This clonotype was counted only a few times. CDR3 sequence: CASSPHGSGRVYEQYF. The CDR3 nucleotides are TGTGCCAGCAGCCCGCATGGCAGCGGGAGAGTATACGAGCAGTACTTC. The J gene is TRBJ2-7, the V gene TRBV9; 8 bases agree with TRBD2. J was trimmed by 4 bases and V by 4 bases; bases with no gene match: 13. This CDR3 has 16 residues. Germline-derived CDR1 and CDR2 are SGDLS and YYNGEE.

This clonotype was counted between two and nine times. The CDR3 here is CASSEIRGQGRGDEQFF. CDR3 nucleotides: TGTGCCAGCAGTGAGATTCGAGGACAGGGTCGGGGCGATGAGCAGTTCTTC. The chain carries TRBV25-1 and TRBJ2-1; 8 nucleotides agree with TRBD1. Germline-derived CDR1 and CDR2 are MGHDK and SYGVNS. The CDR3 loop spans 17 amino acids. V lost 3 bases to trimming and J lost 8 bases; unmatched junction nucleotides: 15. The variable domain in full, with the rest retrieved from reference TRBV25-1 and TRBJ2-1, is EADIYQTPRYLVIGTGKKITLECSQTMGHDKMYWYQQDPGMELHLIHYSYGVNSTEKGDLSSESTVSRIRTEHFPLTLESARPSHTSQYLCASSEIRGQGRGDEQFFGPGTRLTVL.

Worth noting for this clonotype: A much larger clone lies a single base off, so this may be a read error. The gene calls are TRBV4-1 and TRBJ2-1, with D perhaps matching TRBD1 (6 bases). The J call is in doubt because the DNA end fits TRBJ2-7 better. CDR1 and CDR2 from the germline V gene are MGHRA and YSYEKL. This CDR3 region has 17 residues. In DNA form, the CDR3 reads TGCGCCAGCAGCCTCCCCGGGACAAACCGGCCCTACAATGAGCAGTACTTC. This encodes CASSLPGTNRPYNEQYF.

This rearrangement joins TRBV6-5 to TRBJ1-6; a weak D match, TRBD1 (5 bases). This CDR3 spans 14 amino acids. Germline values: CDR1 MNHEY, CDR2 SVGAGI. Trimming left V 5 bases short and J 14 bases short, with 19 bases between. CDR3 coding DNA: TGTGCCAGCAGTACTCGGACTGGGGCTGGAGCCCTCCACTTT. Its translation is CASSTRTGAGALHF.

This clonotype came up a few times. This chain connects TRBV20-1 to TRBJ2-4; a possible D gene is TRBD1 (6 bases). V was clipped by 3 bases and J by 0 bases, with 21 bases between them. This CDR3 contains 18 residues. The germline gives CDR1 DFQATT, CDR2 SNEGSKA (reference sequence). The DNA for the CDR3 is TGCAGTGCTAGCACGATTGGAGGACGGGACATAGCCAAAAACATTCAGTACTTC. It specifies CSASTIGGRDIAKNIQYF.

The chain uses TRBV30 and TRBJ2-1; 9 bases align to TRBD1. The length of the CDR3 is 14 residues. The germline V gene has CDR1 GTSNPN and CDR2 SVGIG (reference sequence). The trim removed 5 bases at V and 4 bases at J, leaving 6 bases unmatched. This chain's CDR3 is CAWQLDRGYNEQFF. CDR3 bases: TGTGCCTGGCAGTTGGACAGGGGATACAATGAGCAGTTCTTC.

This chain joins TRBV12-3 or TRBV12-4 and TRBJ1-4; unclear D gene. The CDR3 covers 14 residues. Trimming removed 2 bases at V and 4 bases at J, with 8 bases between. The CDR3 is CASSLYGLNEKLFF. CDR3 nucleotide sequence: TGTGCCAGCAGTTTATATGGACTTAATGAAAAACTGTTTTTT.

The chain combines TRBV2 with TRBJ1-6; perhaps TRBD1 as D (5 bases). The V end lost 0 bases, the J end lost 9 bases, and 18 bases lay between the germline ends. Germline lookup yields CDR1 SNHLY and CDR2 FYNNEI. This CDR3 spans 17 amino acids. CDR3 nucleotide sequence: TGTGCCAGCAGTGAAGCGCTTGCAGGGCGGAGAGGTTCACCCCTCCACTTT. Translated, it gives CASSEALAGRRGSPLHF.

V usage is TRBV29-1 and J usage is TRBJ2-3, with TRBD1 identical over 8 bases. With 5 bases clipped from V and 2 bases from J, the junction kept 3 bases outside the gene matches. Germline assignment: CDR1 SQVTM and CDR2 ANQGSEA. CDR3 size: 13 residues. The CDR3 coding sequence is TGCAGCGTTAGGGACAGGACCACAGATACGCAGTATTTT. Protein: CSVRDRTTDTQYF.

The rearrangement uses TRBV10-3 and TRBJ2-7, with 7 bases identical to TRBD1. Germline CDR1 and CDR2: ENHRY and SYGVKD. The J segment lost 1 base and the V segment lost 0 bases, leaving 9 bases of the junction unmatched. This CDR3 is built from 17 residues. This CDR3 reads CAISESGGQIKSYEQYF. CDR3 sequence (DNA): TGTGCCATCAGTGAGTCTGGGGGACAGATCAAGTCCTACGAGCAGTACTTC.

The chain joins TRBV4-3 to TRBJ1-1, with D unresolved. This CDR3 spans 15 amino acids. Germline V lookup: CDR1 LGHNA, CDR2 YSLEER. V was trimmed by 0 bases and J by 0 bases, leaving 8 bases between them. DNA of the CDR3: TGCGCCAGCAGCCAAGACCCGATGATGAACACTGAAGCTTTCTTT. The encoded protein is CASSQDPMMNTEAFF.

This chain joins TRBV6-2 or TRBV6-3 and TRBJ1-6, with no clear D. CDR3 length: 13 amino acids. Per the germline V gene, CDR1 is MNHEY and CDR2 is SVGEGT. V shed 8 bases and J shed 7 bases, with 12 bases lying between them. The CDR3 reads CASGQTGNSPLHF. The CDR3 DNA sequence: TGTGCCAGCGGTCAAACGGGGAATTCACCCCTCCACTTT.

The V and J genes are TRBV20-1 and TRBJ2-4, with 9 bases fitting TRBD2. CDR3 length equals 15 residues. The germline gives CDR1 DFQATT, CDR2 SNEGSKA (reference sequence). Losses at the gene ends were 2 bases for V and 7 bases for J; bases not matched to a gene: 9. Here the CDR3 reads CSARWAGGPSNIQYF. For the CDR3, the DNA is TGCAGTGCTAGATGGGCGGGGGGGCCGTCCAACATTCAGTACTTC.

The table lists this clonotype with a few counts. The chain employs TRBV5-1 and TRBJ1-4; D gene ambiguous. V was pared by 4 bases and J by 3 bases, with 7 bases between. Germline-derived CDR1 and CDR2 are SGHRS and YFSETQ. CDR3 size: 13 residues. CDR3 amino acids: CASSPAPNEKLFF. CDR3 coding DNA: TGCGCCAGCAGCCCAGCACCTAATGAAAAACTGTTTTTT. The full variable domain, with the rest looked up from reference TRBV5-1 and TRBJ1-4, is KAGVTQTPRYLIKTRGQQVTLSCSPISGHRSVSWYQQTPGQGLQFLFEYFSETQRNKGNFPGRFSGRQFSNSRSEMNVSTLELGDSALYLCASSPAPNEKLFFGSGTQLSVL.

This clonotype was seen only once. Given the absence of the conserved phenylalanine or tryptophan at the CDR3 end, a read error is likely. This chain uses TRBV5-1 with TRBJ2-1; 8 positions match TRBD2. The junction had 13 bases not matched to a gene; V was cut back by 3 bases and J by 5 bases. The CDR3 has 17 amino acids. From germline, CDR1 is SGHRS and CDR2 YFSETQ. The CDR3: CASSSWISGTRDNEQFL. Here the CDR3 DNA reads TGCGCCAGCAGCTCGTGGATTAGCGGGACTAGGGACAATGAGCAGTTCTTA.

This clonotype was counted at least ten times. The chain uses TRBV20-1 and TRBJ2-1; TRBD2 matches 7 bases. This CDR3 is 13 amino acids long. Germline V gene lookup returns CDR1 DFQATT and CDR2 SNEGSKA (reference sequence). V lost 4 bases, J lost 0 bases, and 0 bases stayed unmatched. The CDR3 loop is CSAKRDSYNEQFF. The CDR3 DNA sequence: TGCAGTGCTAAGCGGGACTCCTACAATGAGCAGTTCTTC.

The chain recombines TRBV15 with TRBJ1-1, with 7 bases matching TRBD1. This CDR3 has 14 amino acids. Unmatched junction bases numbered 6, after V lost 0 bases and J lost 8 bases. Germline V gene lookup returns CDR1 LNHNV and CDR2 YYDKDF (reference sequence). CDR3 in DNA: TGTGCCACCAGCAGAGATCAGGGGGAGGGGGAAGCTTTCTTT. Protein: CATSRDQGEGEAFF.

This sequence joins TRBV4-1 and TRBJ2-5; no reliable D call. V gave up 0 bases and J gave up 5 bases, with 10 bases separating them. The CDR3 length is 14 residues. Germline V gene data show CDR1 as MGHRA and CDR2 as YSYEKL. For the CDR3, the DNA is TGCGCCAGCAGCCAAGAGCCCGACTCTGAGACCCAGTACTTC. This encodes CASSQEPDSETQYF.